Reported below is one TCR beta chain. This record belongs to a study of blood T cell repertoires in COVID-19. Turning to the study itself: From T cells, B-cell-depleted T cells, or PBMCs came the material, which was cDNA or gDNA.

The CDR3 length is 15 residues. Germline CDR1 is KGHSH and CDR2 is LQKENI. The junction had 3 bases not matched to a gene; V was cut back by 2 bases and J by 4 bases. Per the original data handling: Counts of nucleated cells, estimated from reference gene primer amplification, were obtained. Data came from immunoSEQ multiplex PCR; TCRdb stores just in-frame clones and leaves some out. V and J calls and clone size are copied from that table; D and trimming were computed from the DNA. This table holds approximately 81,000 clones, about nine tenths found once. The material sequenced was peripheral blood. V gene TRBV18 combines with J gene TRBJ2-4; 9 bases match TRBD2. The clonotype was recovered from a woman aged 50 to 60 in a cohort sampled during active COVID-19. CDR3 DNA: TGTGCCAGCTCACCAAGACTAGCGGATAAAAACATTCAGTACTTC. Its protein is CASSPRLADKNIQYF.